This TCR beta chain is from a study of blood T cell repertoires in COVID-19. About the research overall: Sample material is recorded as cDNA or gDNA derived from T cells, B-cell-depleted T cells, or PBMCs.

This clone showed up just a few times. V lost 0 bases and J lost 10, with 16 bases in between. Germline V gene lookup returns CDR1 LGHNA and CDR2 YSLEER. The CDR3 is 16 residues long. Method: immunoSEQ multiplex PCR; TCRdb's copy keeps in-frame clones and lacks some. The sample records some 150,000 clones, around 85% being singletons. The source of this sequence is a woman aged 60-75 years with COVID-19, enrolled during active disease. The chain links TRBV4-3 to TRBJ1-6; D is possibly TRBD1 (5 bases). The material sequenced was peripheral blood. Here the CDR3 reads CASSQDLAGRGSPLHF. CDR3 DNA: TGCGCCAGCAGCCAAGATTTGGCGGGGCGGGGGTCACCCCTCCACTTT.